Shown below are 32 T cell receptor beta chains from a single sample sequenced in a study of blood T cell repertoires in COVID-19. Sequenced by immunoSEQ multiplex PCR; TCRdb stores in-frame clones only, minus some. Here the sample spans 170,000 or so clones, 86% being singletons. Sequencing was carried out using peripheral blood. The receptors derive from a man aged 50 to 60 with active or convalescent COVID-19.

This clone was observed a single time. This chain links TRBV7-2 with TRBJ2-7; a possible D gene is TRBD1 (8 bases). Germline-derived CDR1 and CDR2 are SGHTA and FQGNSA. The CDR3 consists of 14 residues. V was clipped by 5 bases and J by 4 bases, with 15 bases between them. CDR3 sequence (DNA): TGTGCCAGCAGCGACAAACAGGGGGGGTACGAGCAGTACTTC. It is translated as CASSDKQGGYEQYF.

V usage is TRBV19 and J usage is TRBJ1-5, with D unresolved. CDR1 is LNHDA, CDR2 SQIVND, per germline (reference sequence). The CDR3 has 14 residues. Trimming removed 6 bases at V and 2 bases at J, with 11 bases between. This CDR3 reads CASSPQVGNQPQHF. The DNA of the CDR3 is TGTGCCAGTAGCCCCCAGGTTGGCAATCAGCCCCAGCATTTT.

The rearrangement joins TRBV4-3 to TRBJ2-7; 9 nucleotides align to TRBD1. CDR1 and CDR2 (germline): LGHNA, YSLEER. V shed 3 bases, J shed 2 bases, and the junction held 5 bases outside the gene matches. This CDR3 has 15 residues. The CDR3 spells CASSQWTGDPYEQYF. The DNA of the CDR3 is TGCGCCAGCAGCCAGTGGACAGGGGACCCCTACGAGCAGTACTTC.

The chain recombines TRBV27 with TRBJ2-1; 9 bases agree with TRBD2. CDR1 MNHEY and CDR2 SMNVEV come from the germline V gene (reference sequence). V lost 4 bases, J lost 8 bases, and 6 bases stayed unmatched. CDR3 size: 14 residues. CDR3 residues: CASSYAGGPYEQFF. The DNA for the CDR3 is TGTGCCAGCAGTTATGCGGGAGGGCCATATGAGCAGTTCTTC.

The CDR3 spells CASSPPSTKTYEKLFF. Here the CDR3 DNA reads TGTGCCAGCTCACCGCCCTCGACGAAGACTTATGAAAAACTGTTTTTT. The V call is TRBV18, the J call TRBJ1-4, with unresolved D. CDR1 is KGHSH and CDR2 is LQKENI in the germline V gene. V lost 3 bases, J lost 6 bases, and 17 bases lay in between. There are 16 residues in the CDR3.

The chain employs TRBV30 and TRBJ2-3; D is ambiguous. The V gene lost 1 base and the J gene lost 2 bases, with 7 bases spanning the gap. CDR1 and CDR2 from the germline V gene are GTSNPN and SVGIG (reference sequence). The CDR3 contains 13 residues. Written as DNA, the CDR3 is TGTGCCTGGAGTGGTACAGACACAGATACGCAGTATTTT. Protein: CAWSGTDTDTQYF.

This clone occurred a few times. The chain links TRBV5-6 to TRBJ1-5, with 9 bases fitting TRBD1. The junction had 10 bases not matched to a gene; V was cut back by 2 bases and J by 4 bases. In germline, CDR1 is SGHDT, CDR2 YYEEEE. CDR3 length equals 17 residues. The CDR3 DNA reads TGTGCCAGCAGCTTAAGGGGGGGACAGGGCCGGAATCAGCCCCAGCATTTT. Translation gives CASSLRGGQGRNQPQHF.

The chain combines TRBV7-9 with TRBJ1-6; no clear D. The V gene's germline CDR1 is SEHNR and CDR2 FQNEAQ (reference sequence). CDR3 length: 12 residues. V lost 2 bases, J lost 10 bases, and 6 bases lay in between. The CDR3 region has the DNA TGTGCCAGCAGCTTACTGGGCTCACCCCTCCACTTT. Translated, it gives CASSLLGSPLHF.

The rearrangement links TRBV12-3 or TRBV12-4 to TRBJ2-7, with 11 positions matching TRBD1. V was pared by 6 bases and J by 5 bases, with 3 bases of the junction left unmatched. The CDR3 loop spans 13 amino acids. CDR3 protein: CASSRDRGNEQYF. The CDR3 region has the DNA TGTGCCAGCAGCCGGGACAGGGGGAACGAGCAGTACTTC.

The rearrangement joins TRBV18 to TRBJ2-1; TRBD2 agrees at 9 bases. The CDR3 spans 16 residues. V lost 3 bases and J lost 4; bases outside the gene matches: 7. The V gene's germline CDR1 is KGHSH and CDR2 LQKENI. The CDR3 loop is CASSPRSGGFYNEQFF. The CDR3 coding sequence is TGTGCCAGCTCACCGAGGAGCGGGGGGTTTTACAATGAGCAGTTCTTC.

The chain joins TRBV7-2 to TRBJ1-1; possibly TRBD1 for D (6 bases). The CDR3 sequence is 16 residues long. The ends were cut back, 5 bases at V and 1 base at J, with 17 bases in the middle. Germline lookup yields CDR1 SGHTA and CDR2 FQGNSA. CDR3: CASSPHGAGANTEAFF. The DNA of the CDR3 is TGTGCCAGCAGCCCTCATGGGGCAGGGGCGAACACTGAAGCTTTCTTT.

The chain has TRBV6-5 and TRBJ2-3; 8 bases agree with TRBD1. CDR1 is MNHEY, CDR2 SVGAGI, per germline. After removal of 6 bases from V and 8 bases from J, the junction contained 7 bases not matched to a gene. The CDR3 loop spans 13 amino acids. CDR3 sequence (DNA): TGTGCCAGCAGGGGGACAGGTCTGGGTACGCAGTATTTT. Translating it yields CASRGTGLGTQYF.

CDR3 bases: TGTGCCAGCAGCTTCCAGGGGGCTGGAGGAAACACCATATATTTT. Its translation: CASSFQGAGGNTIYF. J is TRBJ1-3 and V is TRBV11-2; the match to TRBD1 covers 8 bases. The CDR3 spans 15 residues. Germline V CDR1 and CDR2: SGHAT, FQNNGV. Trimming at V came to 3 bases and at J to 4 bases, leaving 5 bases not matched to a gene.

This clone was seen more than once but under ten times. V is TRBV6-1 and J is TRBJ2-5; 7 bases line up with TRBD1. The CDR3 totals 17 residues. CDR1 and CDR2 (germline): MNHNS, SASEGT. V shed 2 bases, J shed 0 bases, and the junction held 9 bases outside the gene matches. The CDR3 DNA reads TGTGCCAGCAGTGAATACTATGGCAGGGGGTACCAAGAGACCCAGTACTTC. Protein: CASSEYYGRGYQETQYF.

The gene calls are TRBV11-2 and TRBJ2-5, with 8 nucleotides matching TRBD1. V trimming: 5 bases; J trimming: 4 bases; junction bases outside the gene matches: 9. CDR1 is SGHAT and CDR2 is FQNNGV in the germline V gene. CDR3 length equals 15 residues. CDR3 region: CASSGRTGLGETQYF. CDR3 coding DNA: TGTGCCAGCAGCGGGCGGACAGGGTTGGGAGAGACCCAGTACTTC.

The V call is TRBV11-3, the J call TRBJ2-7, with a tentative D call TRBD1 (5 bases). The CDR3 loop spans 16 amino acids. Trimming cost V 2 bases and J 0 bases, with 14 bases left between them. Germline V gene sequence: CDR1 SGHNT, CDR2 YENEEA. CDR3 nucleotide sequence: TGTGCCAGCAGCTTAATTCTTACAGGAAGCTCCTACGAGCAGTACTTC. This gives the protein CASSLILTGSSYEQYF. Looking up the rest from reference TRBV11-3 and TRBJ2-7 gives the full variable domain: EAGVVQSPRYKIIEKKQPVAFWCNPISGHNTLYWYLQNLGQGPELLIRYENEEAVDDSQLPKDRFSAERLKGVDSTLKIQPAELGDSAVYLCASSLILTGSSYEQYFGPGTRLTVT.

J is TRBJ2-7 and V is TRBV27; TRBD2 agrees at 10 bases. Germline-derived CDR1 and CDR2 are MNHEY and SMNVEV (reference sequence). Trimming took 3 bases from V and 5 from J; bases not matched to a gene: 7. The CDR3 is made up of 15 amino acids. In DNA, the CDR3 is TGTGCCAGCAGTTTGGGGCTAGCGGGGGTAGACGAGCAGTACTTC. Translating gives CASSLGLAGVDEQYF.

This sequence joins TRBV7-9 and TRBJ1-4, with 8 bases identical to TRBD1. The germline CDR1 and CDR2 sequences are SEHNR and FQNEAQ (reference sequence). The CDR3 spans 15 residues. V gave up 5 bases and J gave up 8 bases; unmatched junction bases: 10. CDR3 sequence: CASSVQGAIGEKLFF. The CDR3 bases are TGTGCCAGCAGCGTGCAGGGGGCGATAGGGGAAAAACTGTTTTTT.

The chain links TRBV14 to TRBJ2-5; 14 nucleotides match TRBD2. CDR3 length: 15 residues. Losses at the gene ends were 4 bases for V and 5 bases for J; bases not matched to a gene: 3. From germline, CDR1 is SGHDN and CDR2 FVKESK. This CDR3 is CASSRLAGGLETQYF. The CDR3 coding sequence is TGTGCCAGCAGCCGACTAGCGGGAGGGCTGGAGACCCAGTACTTC.

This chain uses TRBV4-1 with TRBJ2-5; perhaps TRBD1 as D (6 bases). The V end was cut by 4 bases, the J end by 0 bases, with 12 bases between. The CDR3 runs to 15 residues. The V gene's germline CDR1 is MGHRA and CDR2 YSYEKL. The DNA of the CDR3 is TGCGCCAGCAGCCGTCTCGGGACAAACCAAGAGACCCAGTACTTC. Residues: CASSRLGTNQETQYF.

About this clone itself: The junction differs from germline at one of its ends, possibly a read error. DNA for the CDR3: TGTGCCATCATTGAGGGACAGGGACGCGGCTACACCTTC. It codes for CAIIEGQGRGYTF. The chain has TRBV10-3 and TRBJ1-2; 9 bases match TRBD1. This CDR3 has 13 amino acids. In germline, CDR1 is ENHRY, CDR2 SYGVKD.

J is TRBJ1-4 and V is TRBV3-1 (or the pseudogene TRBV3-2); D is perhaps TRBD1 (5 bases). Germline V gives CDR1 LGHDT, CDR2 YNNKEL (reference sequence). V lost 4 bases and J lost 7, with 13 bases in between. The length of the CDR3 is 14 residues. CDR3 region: CASSRLGDFEKLFF. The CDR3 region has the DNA TGTGCCAGCAGCCGCCTCGGGGACTTTGAAAAACTGTTTTTT.

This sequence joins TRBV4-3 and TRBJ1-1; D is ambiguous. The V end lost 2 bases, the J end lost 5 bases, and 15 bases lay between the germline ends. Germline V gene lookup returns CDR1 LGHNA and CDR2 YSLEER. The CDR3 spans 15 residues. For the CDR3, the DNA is TGCGCCAGCAGCCAATCGTCCCAAGCCGGGACTGAAGCTTTCTTT. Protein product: CASSQSSQAGTEAFF.

CDR3 sequence reads: CASSLRDPGGTEAFF. In nucleotides, the CDR3 is TGCGCCAGCAGCTTGCGGGACCCGGGAGGGACTGAAGCTTTCTTT. J is TRBJ1-1 and V is TRBV5-1; weak D call: TRBD1 (5 bases). This CDR3 contains 15 residues. V gave up 1 base and J gave up 5 bases, with 15 bases separating them. Per the germline V gene, CDR1 is SGHRS and CDR2 is YFSETQ.

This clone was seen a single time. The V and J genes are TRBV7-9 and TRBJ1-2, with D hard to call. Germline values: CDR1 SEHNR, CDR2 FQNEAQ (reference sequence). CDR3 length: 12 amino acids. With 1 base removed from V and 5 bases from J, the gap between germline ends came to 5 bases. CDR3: CASSLVQYGYTF. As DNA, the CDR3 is TGTGCCAGCAGCTTAGTTCAGTATGGCTACACCTTC.

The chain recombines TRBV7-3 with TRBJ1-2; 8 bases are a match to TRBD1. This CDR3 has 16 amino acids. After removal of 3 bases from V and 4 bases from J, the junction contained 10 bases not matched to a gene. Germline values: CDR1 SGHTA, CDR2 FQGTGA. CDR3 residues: CASSFWTGKTSYGYTF. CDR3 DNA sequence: TGTGCCAGCAGCTTTTGGACAGGGAAGACTTCCTATGGCTACACCTTC.

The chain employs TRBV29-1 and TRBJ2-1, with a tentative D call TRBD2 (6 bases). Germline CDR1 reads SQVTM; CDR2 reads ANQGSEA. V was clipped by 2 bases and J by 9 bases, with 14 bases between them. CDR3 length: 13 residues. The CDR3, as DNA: TGCAGCGTTGAATCGGCACGGGGAGGTGAGCAGTTCTTC. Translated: CSVESARGGEQFF.

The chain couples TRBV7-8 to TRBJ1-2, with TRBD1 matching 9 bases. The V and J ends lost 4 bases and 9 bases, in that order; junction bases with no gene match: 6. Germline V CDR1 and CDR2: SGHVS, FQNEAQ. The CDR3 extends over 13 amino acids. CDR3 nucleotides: TGTGCCAGCAGCTGGGGGGACAGGGAAAGCTACACCTTC. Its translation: CASSWGDRESYTF.

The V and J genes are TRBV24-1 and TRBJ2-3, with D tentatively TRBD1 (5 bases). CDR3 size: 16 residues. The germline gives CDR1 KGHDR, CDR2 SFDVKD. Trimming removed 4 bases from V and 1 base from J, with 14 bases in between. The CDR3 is CATSEPQGKGTDTQYF. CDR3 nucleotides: TGTGCCACCAGTGAACCGCAGGGTAAGGGCACAGATACGCAGTATTTT.

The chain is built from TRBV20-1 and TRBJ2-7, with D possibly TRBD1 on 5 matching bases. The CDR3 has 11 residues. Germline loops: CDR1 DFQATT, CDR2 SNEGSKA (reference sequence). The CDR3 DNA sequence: TGCTCCGTCAGGGCAGGTCACGAGCAGTACTTC. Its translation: CSVRAGHEQYF.

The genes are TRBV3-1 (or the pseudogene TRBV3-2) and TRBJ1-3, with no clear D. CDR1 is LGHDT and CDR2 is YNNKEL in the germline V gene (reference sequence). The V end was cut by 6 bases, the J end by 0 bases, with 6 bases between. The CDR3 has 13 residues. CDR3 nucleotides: TGTGCCAGCAGTCTGAGCTCTGGAAACACCATATATTTT. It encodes CASSLSSGNTIYF.

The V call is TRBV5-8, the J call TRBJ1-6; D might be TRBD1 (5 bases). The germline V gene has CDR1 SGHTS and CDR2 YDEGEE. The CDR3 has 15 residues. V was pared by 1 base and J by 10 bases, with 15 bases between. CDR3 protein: CASSLQGGLESPLHF. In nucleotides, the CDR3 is TGTGCCAGCAGCTTGCAGGGAGGCCTCGAGTCACCCCTCCACTTT.